These T cell receptor beta chains were read from a single sample in a study of immune evolution from preneoplasia to lung adenocarcinoma. The data were produced by immunoSEQ multiplex PCR, yet TCRdb's version contains in-frame clones alone and is incomplete. The sample consists of 11,000 to 15,000 clones, roughly 80% of them appearing once. Specimen: FFPE minimally invasive lung adenocarcinoma tissue. Receptors were obtained from a person aged 65 to 85 with lung adenocarcinoma. The CDR3 runs from the conserved cysteine through the conserved F or W. D genes are given only for firm matches. Part of the rows lack a size; the others show once, few, many or a class for expanded clones.

abundance	v_gene	j_gene	d_gene	CDR3aa	CDR3nt
NA	TRBV19	TRBJ1-4	TRBD1	CASTSGTGWKKLFF	TGTGCCAGCACTTCCGGGACAGGGTGGAAAAAACTGTTTTTT
NA	TRBV5-6	TRBJ2-7	NA	CASSLALGDGYYEQYF	TGTGCCAGCAGCTTGGCCCTAGGGGACGGATACTACGAGCAGTACTTC
NA	TRBV4-2	TRBJ2-1	TRBD1	CASSKEGGSSYNEQFF	TGTGCCAGCAGCAAAGAAGGGGGCAGCTCCTACAATGAGCAGTTCTTC
NA	TRBV28	TRBJ2-7	TRBD1	CASSSTGTVPYEQYF	TGTGCCAGCAGCTCAACGGGGACAGTTCCCTACGAGCAGTACTTC
NA	TRBV10-3	TRBJ2-2	NA	CAVQGTGELFF	TGTGCCGTACAGGGTACCGGGGAGCTGTTTTTT
NA	TRBV7-3	TRBJ2-5	TRBD2	CASSQTSFETQYF	TGTGCCAGCAGTCAGACTAGCTTCGAGACCCAGTACTTC
once	TRBV23-1	TRBJ1-1	NA	CASSQKADRKIRTEAFF	TGCGCCAGCAGTCAAAAAGCCGACAGGAAGATTAGGACTGAAGCTTTCTTT
NA	TRBV6-1	TRBJ1-4	NA	CASSPAGGYEKLFF	TGTGCCAGCAGTCCGGCGGGGGGCTATGAAAAACTGTTTTTT
NA	TRBV19	TRBJ2-2	NA	CASSEEFSNTGELFF	TGTGCCAGTAGCGAAGAGTTTTCCAACACCGGGGAGCTGTTTTTT
NA	TRBV18	TRBJ1-1	NA	CASSPDMDRDTEAFF	TGTGCCAGCTCACCAGACATGGACCGGGACACTGAAGCTTTCTTT
NA	TRBV7-9	TRBJ1-1	TRBD1	CASRPPDRVDTEAFF	TGTGCCAGCAGACCTCCGGACAGGGTGGACACTGAAGCTTTCTTT
NA	TRBV5-1	TRBJ1-4	NA	CASSLTGLVNEKLFF	TGCGCCAGCAGCTTAACAGGGTTGGTGAATGAAAAACTGTTTTTT
NA	TRBV4-1	TRBJ2-2	NA	CASSQGEGRNGELFF	TGCGCCAGCAGCCAAGGAGAGGGGCGGAACGGGGAGCTGTTTTTT
once	TRBV14	TRBJ2-1	TRBD2	CASSQLRGGGNEQFF	TGTGCCAGCAGCCAACTTCGGGGGGGAGGAAATGAGCAGTTCTTC
once	TRBV7-9	TRBJ1-1	NA	CASSLDRTAFF	TGTGCCAGCAGCTTAGATCGGACAGCTTTCTTT
NA	TRBV7-3	TRBJ2-6	NA	CASTDRPGGASGANVLTF	TGTGCCAGCACCGACCGGCCGGGGGGCGCATCGGGGGCCAACGTCCTGACTTTC
NA	TRBV5-1	TRBJ2-1	TRBD1	CASSRQGADNEQFF	TGCGCCAGCAGCAGACAGGGTGCCGACAATGAGCAGTTCTTC
NA	TRBV7-8	TRBJ1-1	NA	CASSLGVVNTEAFF	TGTGCCAGCAGCTTGGGGGTTGTGAACACTGAAGCTTTCTTT
NA	TRBV9	TRBJ1-1	NA	CASTRRQNTEAFF	TGTGCCAGCACCAGGCGGCAGAACACTGAAGCTTTCTTT
NA	TRBV11-3	TRBJ2-1	NA	CASSFRSMEGYEQFF	TGTGCCAGCAGCTTTAGGTCCATGGAGGGGTATGAGCAGTTCTTC
NA	TRBV7-6	TRBJ1-4	NA	CASTLSGNNEKLFF	TGTGCCAGCACCCTTAGCGGGAATAATGAAAAACTGTTTTTT
NA	TRBV2	TRBJ2-7	NA	CASSNREQYF	TGTGCCAGCAGTAACCGGGAGCAGTACTTC
NA	TRBV28	TRBJ1-3	NA	CASNPFGASGNTIYF	TGTGCCAGCAACCCTTTTGGGGCCTCTGGAAACACCATATATTTT
NA	TRBV19	TRBJ2-2	TRBD2	CASSQRPGTSGRTPNTGELFF	TGTGCCAGTAGTCAGAGACCCGGGACTAGCGGGAGGACTCCGAACACCGGGGAGCTGTTTTTT
NA	TRBV30	TRBJ1-4	NA	CAWSPKRGRTATNEKLFF	TGTGCCTGGAGCCCCAAGCGGGGGCGTACGGCAACTAATGAAAAACTGTTTTTT
NA	TRBV9	TRBJ1-1	TRBD1	CASSAGQPNTEAFF	TGTGCCAGCAGCGCGGGACAGCCGAACACTGAAGCTTTCTTT
NA	TRBV28	TRBJ1-5	NA	CASSLGRTGRPQHF	TGTGCCAGCAGTTTGGGACGGACGGGTCGTCCCCAGCATTTT
few	TRBV9	TRBJ2-1	NA	CASSVGDAPGGEQFF	TGTGCCAGCAGCGTAGGGGACGCCCCGGGTGGGGAGCAGTTCTTC
few	TRBV6-4	TRBJ2-3	NA	CASSLTGAKTDTQYF	TGTGCCAGCAGTTTAACGGGGGCCAAAACAGATACGCAGTATTTT
NA	TRBV10-1	TRBJ1-4	NA	CARLGAAEKLFF	TGCGCCCGCCTCGGGGCAGCTGAAAAACTGTTTTTT
few	TRBV27	TRBJ1-1	NA	CASSLGARTEAFF	TGTGCCAGCAGTTTGGGAGCACGGACTGAAGCTTTCTTT
few	TRBV9	TRBJ2-1	NA	CASSVLDEQFF	TGTGCCAGCAGCGTTCTAGATGAGCAGTTCTTC
NA	TRBV27	TRBJ2-3	NA	CASSFSDTDTQYF	TGTGCCAGCAGTTTCTCGGACACAGATACGCAGTATTTT
NA	TRBV18	TRBJ1-1	TRBD1	CASSPPLDRGKTEAFF	TGTGCCAGCTCACCACCATTGGACAGGGGGAAGACTGAAGCTTTCTTT
few	TRBV4-1	TRBJ1-2	NA	CASSQGQTTPYGYTF	TGCGCCAGCAGCCAAGGACAGACAACTCCCTATGGCTACACCTTC
once	TRBV18	TRBJ2-7	NA	CASSPPPRGEQYF	TGTGCCAGCTCACCACCCCCTAGGGGCGAGCAGTACTTC
NA	TRBV18	TRBJ1-2	NA	CASSPRGEANYGYTF	TGTGCCAGCTCACCAAGAGGGGAGGCTAACTATGGCTACACCTTC
NA	TRBV28	TRBJ2-1	NA	CASKSYNEQFF	TGTGCCAGCAAGTCCTACAATGAGCAGTTCTTC
once	TRBV5-4	TRBJ2-5	TRBD1	CASSRDRGGETQYF	TGTGCCAGCAGCCGGGACAGGGGGGGAGAGACCCAGTACTTC
once	TRBV6-1	TRBJ1-2	NA	CASSDEGNQMYGYTF	TGTGCCAGCAGTGATGAGGGCAACCAGATGTATGGCTACACCTTC
NA	TRBV28	TRBJ2-7	TRBD2	CASSFRGGWEQYF	TGTGCCAGCAGTTTTCGGGGGGGATGGGAGCAGTACTTC
NA	TRBV6-1	TRBJ1-6	NA	CASSATEGNSPLHF	TGTGCCAGCAGCGCGACCGAGGGGAATTCACCCCTCCACTTT
NA	TRBV2	TRBJ1-4	NA	CASSEGALNEKLFF	TGTGCCAGCAGTGAAGGGGCGTTAAATGAAAAACTGTTTTTT
NA	TRBV2	TRBJ2-1	NA	CASFIRTALYNEQFF	TGTGCCAGCTTCATACGGACAGCCTTATACAATGAGCAGTTCTTC
NA	TRBV5-6	TRBJ2-1	NA	CASSLLLGRGYNEQFF	TGTGCCAGCAGCTTACTCTTGGGGAGAGGGTACAATGAGCAGTTCTTC
NA	TRBV5-1	TRBJ1-2	NA	CASSFGFVDGYTF	TGCGCCAGCAGCTTTGGGTTTGTGGATGGCTACACCTTC
NA	TRBV13	TRBJ1-1	NA	CASSLGPSNTEAFF	TGTGCCAGCAGCTTAGGGCCTTCGAACACTGAAGCTTTCTTT
NA	TRBV11-2	TRBJ2-2	TRBD1	CASSWTGNTGELFF	TGTGCCAGCAGCTGGACAGGGAACACCGGGGAGCTGTTTTTT
NA	TRBV15	TRBJ1-1	TRBD1	CATSRRGQGHTEAFF	TGTGCCACCAGCAGAAGGGGACAGGGCCACACTGAAGCTTTCTTT